This is a list of T cell receptor beta chains from one sample in a study of blood T cells in healthy people across ages. One entry per CDR3 protein, called by TCRdb with MiXCR from the 5' RACE reads. The sample has about 1.4 million distinct CDR3 sequences, roughly 60% seen once; the top ten hold about 6.7%. Input material: blood. These receptors originate from a man aged 18 to 29 in good health. The CDR3 runs from the conserved cysteine through the conserved F or W. The D gene is left open where the match is weak. Only some rows state a clone size, as once, few, many or a class for expanded clones.

len: 16; j_gene: TRBJ1-5; d_gene: TRBD1; v_gene: TRBV27; abundance: -; CDR3aa: CASSLSTGSEDQPQHF; CDR3nt: TGTGCCAGCAGTTTATCGACAGGGTCCGAGGATCAGCCCCAGCATTTT
len: 14; j_gene: TRBJ1-1; d_gene: TRBD1; v_gene: TRBV9; abundance: -; CDR3aa: CASRGTGGDTEAFF; CDR3nt: TGTGCCAGCAGGGGGACAGGAGGCGACACTGAAGCTTTCTTT
len: 16; j_gene: TRBJ2-1; d_gene: TRBD2; v_gene: TRBV13; abundance: -; CDR3aa: CASSPLIAGVRNEQFF; CDR3nt: TGTGCCAGCAGCCCCCTCATAGCGGGAGTACGAAATGAGCAGTTCTTC
len: 16; j_gene: TRBJ2-7; d_gene: -; v_gene: TRBV6-5; abundance: -; CDR3aa: CASSTLAPMSSYEQYF; CDR3nt: TGTGCCAGCAGCACACTAGCTCCTATGAGCTCCTACGAGCAGTACTTC
len: 11; j_gene: TRBJ2-7; d_gene: -; v_gene: TRBV6-5; abundance: -; CDR3aa: CASRQGSEQYF; CDR3nt: TGTGCCAGCAGACAGGGCTCCGAGCAGTACTTC
len: 16; j_gene: TRBJ2-2; d_gene: TRBD2; v_gene: TRBV14; abundance: -; CDR3aa: CASSPRLAGEGGELFF; CDR3nt: TGTGCCAGCAGCCCCCGTTTAGCGGGAGAAGGCGGGGAGCTGTTTTTT
len: 17; j_gene: TRBJ2-6; d_gene: -; v_gene: TRBV28; abundance: -; CDR3aa: CASSFPRGDSGANVLTF; CDR3nt: TGTGCCAGCAGTTTTCCCCGAGGCGATTCTGGGGCCAACGTCCTGACTTTC
len: 13; j_gene: TRBJ1-1; d_gene: -; v_gene: TRBV15; abundance: -; CDR3aa: CATSRDEDTEAFF; CDR3nt: TGTGCCACCAGCAGAGATGAGGACACTGAAGCTTTCTTT
len: 14; j_gene: TRBJ2-3; d_gene: -; v_gene: TRBV12-3/TRBV12-4; abundance: -; CDR3aa: CASTWGFSGDTQYF; CDR3nt: TGTGCCAGCACCTGGGGTTTTTCGGGAGATACGCAGTATTTT
len: 16; j_gene: TRBJ2-3; d_gene: TRBD2; v_gene: TRBV4-1; abundance: once; CDR3aa: CASSPGLAGWTDTQYF; CDR3nt: TGCGCCAGCAGCCCCGGACTAGCGGGATGGACAGATACGCAGTATTTT
len: 15; j_gene: TRBJ1-1; d_gene: -; v_gene: TRBV20-1; abundance: -; CDR3aa: CSARDSGRGNTEAFF; CDR3nt: TGCAGTGCTAGAGATTCTGGCAGGGGGAACACTGAAGCTTTCTTT
len: 14; j_gene: TRBJ2-7; d_gene: TRBD1; v_gene: TRBV5-1; abundance: -; CDR3aa: CASSWGDRGLEQYF; CDR3nt: TGCGCCAGCAGCTGGGGGGACAGGGGGCTTGAGCAGTACTTC
len: 17; j_gene: TRBJ1-6; d_gene: -; v_gene: TRBV5-1; abundance: -; CDR3aa: CASSLVRDGNYNSPLHF; CDR3nt: TGCGCCAGCAGCTTGGTCCGGGACGGCAACTATAATTCACCCCTCCACTTT
len: 14; j_gene: TRBJ2-5; d_gene: -; v_gene: TRBV10-3; abundance: -; CDR3aa: CAITDRWRGETQYF; CDR3nt: TGTGCCATCACCGACCGGTGGCGTGGAGAGACCCAGTACTTC
len: 13; j_gene: TRBJ2-1; d_gene: -; v_gene: TRBV10-3; abundance: -; CDR3aa: CAIGRDSYNEQFF; CDR3nt: TGTGCCATAGGAAGGGACTCCTACAATGAGCAGTTCTTC
len: 15; j_gene: TRBJ2-1; d_gene: TRBD2; v_gene: TRBV15; abundance: -; CDR3aa: CATSRVSGGYNEQFF; CDR3nt: TGTGCCACCAGCAGAGTTAGCGGGGGCTACAATGAGCAGTTCTTC
len: 15; j_gene: TRBJ2-7; d_gene: -; v_gene: TRBV4-1; abundance: -; CDR3aa: CASSQFPGPPYEQYF; CDR3nt: TGCGCCAGCAGCCAGTTCCCGGGCCCTCCCTACGAGCAGTACTTC
len: 12; j_gene: TRBJ2-1; d_gene: -; v_gene: TRBV6-1; abundance: -; CDR3aa: CATSTGYNEQFF; CDR3nt: TGTGCCACGTCAACAGGGTACAATGAGCAGTTCTTC
len: 13; j_gene: TRBJ2-1; d_gene: -; v_gene: TRBV29-1; abundance: -; CDR3aa: CSVEGHNRETQFF; CDR3nt: TGCAGCGTTGAAGGACACAACCGGGAGACCCAGTTCTTC
len: 14; j_gene: TRBJ1-6; d_gene: -; v_gene: TRBV6-6; abundance: -; CDR3aa: CASSYRDWNSPLHF; CDR3nt: TGTGCCAGCAGTTATAGGGACTGGAATTCACCCCTCCACTTT
len: 20; j_gene: TRBJ2-3; d_gene: TRBD1; v_gene: TRBV4-2; abundance: few; CDR3aa: CASSQGLGTGGDWHTDTQYF; CDR3nt: TGTGCCAGCAGCCAAGGACTCGGGACAGGGGGCGACTGGCACACAGATACGCAGTATTTT
len: 13; j_gene: TRBJ2-7; d_gene: TRBD1; v_gene: TRBV7-2; abundance: -; CDR3aa: CASSRGQVSEQYF; CDR3nt: TGTGCCAGCTCTAGAGGACAGGTTTCCGAGCAGTACTTC
len: 14; j_gene: TRBJ2-5; d_gene: -; v_gene: TRBV4-1; abundance: -; CDR3aa: CASSQDAYQETQYF; CDR3nt: TGCGCCAGCAGCCAAGACGCCTACCAAGAGACCCAGTACTTC
len: 13; j_gene: TRBJ1-2; d_gene: -; v_gene: TRBV7-9; abundance: -; CDR3aa: CASSLGSGDGYTF; CDR3nt: TGTGCCAGCAGTTTAGGAAGCGGTGATGGCTACACCTTC
len: 17; j_gene: TRBJ2-3; d_gene: -; v_gene: TRBV28; abundance: -; CDR3aa: CASSLLIRSQYPYTQYF; CDR3nt: TGTGCCAGCAGTTTATTGATCCGGAGTCAATACCCTTATACGCAGTATTTT
len: 14; j_gene: TRBJ2-1; d_gene: -; v_gene: TRBV7-9; abundance: -; CDR3aa: CASSAPGVWNEQFF; CDR3nt: TGTGCCAGCAGCGCCCCGGGAGTGTGGAATGAGCAGTTCTTC
len: 14; j_gene: TRBJ1-1; d_gene: -; v_gene: TRBV7-8; abundance: -; CDR3aa: CTSSPRTSRTEAFF; CDR3nt: TGTACCAGCAGCCCAAGGACAAGCCGCACTGAAGCTTTCTTT
len: 14; j_gene: TRBJ2-1; d_gene: -; v_gene: TRBV7-2; abundance: -; CDR3aa: CASSQVLGQGQQFF; CDR3nt: TGCGCCAGCAGCCAAGTCCTGGGGCAGGGTCAGCAGTTCTTC
len: 14; j_gene: TRBJ2-7; d_gene: -; v_gene: TRBV4-2; abundance: -; CDR3aa: CASSQVGTGSEQYF; CDR3nt: TGTGCCAGCAGCCAAGTCGGGACTGGTAGCGAGCAGTACTTC
len: 15; j_gene: TRBJ2-7; d_gene: TRBD1; v_gene: TRBV5-1; abundance: -; CDR3aa: CASRLGQDSSYEQYF; CDR3nt: TGCGCCAGCAGACTGGGACAGGATAGCTCCTACGAGCAGTACTTC
len: 15; j_gene: TRBJ2-1; d_gene: TRBD2; v_gene: TRBV13; abundance: few; CDR3aa: CASSVEGLARNEQFF; CDR3nt: TGTGCCAGCAGCGTCGAGGGACTAGCGAGGAATGAGCAGTTCTTC
len: 11; j_gene: TRBJ2-3; d_gene: TRBD2; v_gene: TRBV20-1; abundance: few; CDR3aa: CRGGDSDTQYF; CDR3nt: TGCAGGGGGGGGGATTCAGATACGCAGTATTTT
len: 12; j_gene: TRBJ2-5; d_gene: -; v_gene: TRBV7-2; abundance: -; CDR3aa: CASSHTATMAYF; CDR3nt: TGTGCCAGCAGCCACACTGCTACGATGGCGTACTTC
len: 16; j_gene: TRBJ2-5; d_gene: -; v_gene: TRBV12-3/TRBV12-4; abundance: -; CDR3aa: CASSLSAYIPRETQYF; CDR3nt: TGTGCCAGCAGTTTATCGGCTTATATCCCGCGGGAGACCCAGTACTTC
len: 14; j_gene: TRBJ1-2; d_gene: TRBD1; v_gene: TRBV29-1; abundance: -; CDR3aa: CSVLDRPTNYGYTF; CDR3nt: TGCAGCGTCCTGGACAGGCCAACTAACTATGGCTACACCTTC
len: 15; j_gene: TRBJ2-7; d_gene: TRBD2; v_gene: TRBV3-1; abundance: -; CDR3aa: CASSHSASGANEQYF; CDR3nt: TGTGCCAGCAGCCACTCCGCTAGCGGGGCGAATGAGCAGTACTTC
len: 13; j_gene: TRBJ1-2; d_gene: TRBD1; v_gene: TRBV24-1; abundance: -; CDR3aa: CATSETGIDGYTF; CDR3nt: TGTGCCACCAGTGAGACAGGGATTGATGGCTACACCTTC
len: 17; j_gene: TRBJ2-5; d_gene: TRBD2; v_gene: TRBV7-9; abundance: once; CDR3aa: CASSSFQLAPYQETQYF; CDR3nt: TGTGCCAGCAGCTCTTTCCAACTAGCGCCCTACCAAGAGACCCAGTACTTC
len: 13; j_gene: TRBJ2-1; d_gene: -; v_gene: TRBV6-2/TRBV6-3; abundance: few; CDR3aa: CASSYSIGNEQFF; CDR3nt: TGTGCCAGCAGTTACTCGATTGGGAATGAGCAGTTCTTC
len: 15; j_gene: TRBJ2-5; d_gene: TRBD1; v_gene: TRBV19; abundance: once; CDR3aa: CASQSTGTGGEEQYF; CDR3nt: TGTGCCAGTCAATCCACCGGGACAGGGGGCGAGGAGCAGTACTTC